This T cell receptor (beta chain) comes out of a study of T cell changes during pregnancy in multiple sclerosis. This CDR3 has 16 residues. Germline V gene data show CDR1 as MDHEN and CDR2 as SYDVKM. The ends were cut back, 3 bases at V and 2 bases at J, with 14 bases in the middle. This table comes from immunoSEQ multiplex PCR, and its TCRdb copy is limited to in-frame clones, with some not included. In the table there are about 81,000 clones, around 93% of which are singletons. Here the sequenced sample was peripheral blood, taken in the third trimester of pregnancy. The origin of this receptor is a female donor in good health, enrolled as a control in a pregnancy study. V and J are TRBV28 and TRBJ1-5; no clear D. In DNA form, the CDR3 reads TGTGCCAGCAGTTTCGACCTTAAACGGGGCAATCAGCCCCAGCATTTT. Its protein is CASSFDLKRGNQPQHF.